This entry is about one T cell receptor beta chain. Its matching antigen is unknown. Peripheral blood samples and lesional scalp punch biopsies were obtained from alopecia areata patients. Trimming pared 7 bases from V and 4 bases from J, leaving 14 bases between. This CDR3 region has 13 residues. The germline gives CDR1 SGHRS, CDR2 YFSETQ. cDNA serving as the sequencing template came from extracted, reverse transcribed RNA. TCRdb's table, derived via immunoSEQ multiplex PCR, lists solely in-frame clones and lacks some. This table holds about 190,000 clones, approximately 59% found once. This specimen comes from a study of CD8+ T cells in alopecia areata. Study at large: Tofacitinib was taken orally by treated patients, and the dose was 5 to 10 mg twice daily.

Study-wide results and caveats: In lesional scalp, particularly from alopecia totalis/universalis, clonality was higher than in normal scalp.

The sample was CD4+ T cells sorted from blood, taken at week 0. The chain has TRBV5-1 and TRBJ2-5; tentative D call: TRBD2 (6 bases). The origin of this receptor is a human donor with alopecia areata. CDR3 bases: TGCGCCAGCGACGGAGGGGTGGGAGAGACCCAGTACTTC. Its protein is CASDGGVGETQYF.